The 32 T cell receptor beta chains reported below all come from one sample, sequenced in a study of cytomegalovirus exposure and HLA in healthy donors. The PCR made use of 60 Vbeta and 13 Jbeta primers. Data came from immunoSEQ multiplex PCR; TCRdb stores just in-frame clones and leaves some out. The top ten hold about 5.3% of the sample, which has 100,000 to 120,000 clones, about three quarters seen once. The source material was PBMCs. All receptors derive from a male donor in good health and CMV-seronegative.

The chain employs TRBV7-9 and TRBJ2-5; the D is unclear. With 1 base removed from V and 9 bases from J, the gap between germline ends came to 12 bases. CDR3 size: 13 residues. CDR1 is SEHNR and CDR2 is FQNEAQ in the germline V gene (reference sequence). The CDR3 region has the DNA TGTGCCAGCAGCTTAGACGGAGTATGGGCCCAGTACTTC. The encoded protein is CASSLDGVWAQYF.

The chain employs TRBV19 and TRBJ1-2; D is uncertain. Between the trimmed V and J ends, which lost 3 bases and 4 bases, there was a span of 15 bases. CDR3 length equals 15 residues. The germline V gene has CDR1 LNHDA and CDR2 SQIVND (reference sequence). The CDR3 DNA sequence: TGTGCCAGTAGTATCGGCGGCAGACCAACCTATGGCTACACCTTC. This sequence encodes CASSIGGRPTYGYTF.

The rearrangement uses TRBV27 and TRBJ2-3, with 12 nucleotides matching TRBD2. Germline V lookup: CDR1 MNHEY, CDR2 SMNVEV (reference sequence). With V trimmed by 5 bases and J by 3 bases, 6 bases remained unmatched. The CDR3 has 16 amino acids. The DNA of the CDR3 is TGTGCCAGCAGTGTGCCTAGCGGGAGGGCGACAGATACGCAGTATTTT. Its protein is CASSVPSGRATDTQYF.

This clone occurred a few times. CDR3 in DNA: TGCGCCAGCAGCACACCCGATCGGACTAGCGGGAGGGCCGGGACAGATACGCAGTATTTT. Translated: CASSTPDRTSGRAGTDTQYF. The rearrangement joins TRBV5-1 to TRBJ2-3; TRBD2 aligns across 15 bases. Per the germline V gene, CDR1 is SGHRS and CDR2 is YFSETQ. The V and J ends lost 4 bases and 3 bases, in that order; junction bases with no gene match: 15. CDR3 length: 20 residues. Full variable domain (remainder filled in from reference TRBV5-1 and TRBJ2-3): KAGVTQTPRYLIKTRGQQVTLSCSPISGHRSVSWYQQTPGQGLQFLFEYFSETQRNKGNFPGRFSGRQFSNSRSEMNVSTLELGDSALYLCASSTPDRTSGRAGTDTQYFGPGTRLTVL.

DNA for the CDR3: TGTGCCAGCAGTTACTCGAAGAGCACTAGCGGGAGGGCCCCCGGGGAGCTGTTTTTT. Amino acids: CASSYSKSTSGRAPGELFF. The chain carries TRBV6-8 and TRBJ2-2; 13 bases align to TRBD2. CDR3 length: 19 residues. The junction had 10 bases not matched to a gene; V was cut back by 0 bases and J by 6 bases. Germline V gene data show CDR1 as MNHGY and CDR2 as SAAAGT.

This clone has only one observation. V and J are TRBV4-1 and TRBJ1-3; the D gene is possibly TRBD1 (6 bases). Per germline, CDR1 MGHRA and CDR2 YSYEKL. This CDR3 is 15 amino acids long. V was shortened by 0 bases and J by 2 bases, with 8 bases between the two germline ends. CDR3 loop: CASSQERGTGNTIYF. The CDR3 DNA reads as TGCGCCAGCAGCCAAGAAAGGGGGACTGGAAACACCATATATTTT.

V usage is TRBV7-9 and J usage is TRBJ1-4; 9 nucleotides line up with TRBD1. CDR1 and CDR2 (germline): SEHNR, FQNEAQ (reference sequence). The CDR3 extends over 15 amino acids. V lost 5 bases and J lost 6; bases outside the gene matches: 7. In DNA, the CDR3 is TGTGCCAGCAGCGCGCCGGGACAGGGAGATGAAAAACTGTTTTTT. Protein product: CASSAPGQGDEKLFF.

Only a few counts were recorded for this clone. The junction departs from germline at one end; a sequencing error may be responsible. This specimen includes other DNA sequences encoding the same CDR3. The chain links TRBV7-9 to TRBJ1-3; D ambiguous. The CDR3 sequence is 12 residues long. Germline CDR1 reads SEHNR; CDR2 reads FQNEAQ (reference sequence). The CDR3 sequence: CSSSPQGNTIYF. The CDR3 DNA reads TGTTCCAGCAGCCCCCAGGGAAACACCATATATTTT.

The CDR3 sequence is CATSRPDRDTQYF. The DNA of the CDR3 is TGTGCCACCAGCAGACCTGACAGAGATACGCAGTATTTT. The genes are TRBV15 and TRBJ2-3, with D perhaps TRBD1 (5 bases). Per germline, CDR1 LNHNV and CDR2 YYDKDF (reference sequence). The CDR3 is 13 residues long. V dropped 2 bases and J dropped 5 bases, with 8 bases sitting between them.

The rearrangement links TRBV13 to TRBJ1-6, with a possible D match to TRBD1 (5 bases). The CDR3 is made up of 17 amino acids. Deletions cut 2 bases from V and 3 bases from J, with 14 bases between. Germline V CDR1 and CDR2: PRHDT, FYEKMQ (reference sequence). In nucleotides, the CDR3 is TGTGCCAGCAGCTTAAGCCTCGACGGGGGCTATAATTCACCCCTCCACTTT. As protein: CASSLSLDGGYNSPLHF.

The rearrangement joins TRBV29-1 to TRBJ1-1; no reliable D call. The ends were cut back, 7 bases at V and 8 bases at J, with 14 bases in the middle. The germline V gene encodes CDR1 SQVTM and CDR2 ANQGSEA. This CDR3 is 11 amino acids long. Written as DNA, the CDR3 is TGCAGCGCACTGGGAGGGTGGGAAGCTTTCTTT. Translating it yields CSALGGWEAFF.

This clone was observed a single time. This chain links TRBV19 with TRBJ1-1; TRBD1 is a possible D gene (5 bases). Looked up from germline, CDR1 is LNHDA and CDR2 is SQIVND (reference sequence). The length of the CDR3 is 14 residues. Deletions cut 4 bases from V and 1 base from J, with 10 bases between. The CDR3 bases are TGTGCCAGTAGTAAAGGTCAGGGGAACACTGAAGCTTTCTTT. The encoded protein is CASSKGQGNTEAFF.

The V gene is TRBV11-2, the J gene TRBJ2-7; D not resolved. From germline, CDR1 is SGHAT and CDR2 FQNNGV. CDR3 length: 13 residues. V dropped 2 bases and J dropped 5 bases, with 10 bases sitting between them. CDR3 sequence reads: CASSLYGSHEQYF. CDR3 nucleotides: TGTGCCAGCAGCTTATACGGGTCCCACGAGCAGTACTTC.

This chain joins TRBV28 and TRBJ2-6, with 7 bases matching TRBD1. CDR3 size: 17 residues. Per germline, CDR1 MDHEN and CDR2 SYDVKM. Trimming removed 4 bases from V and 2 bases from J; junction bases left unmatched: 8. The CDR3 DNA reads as TGTGCCAGCAGTTCCCCCGTTGACAGGGCTGGGGCCAACGTCCTGACTTTC. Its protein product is CASSSPVDRAGANVLTF.

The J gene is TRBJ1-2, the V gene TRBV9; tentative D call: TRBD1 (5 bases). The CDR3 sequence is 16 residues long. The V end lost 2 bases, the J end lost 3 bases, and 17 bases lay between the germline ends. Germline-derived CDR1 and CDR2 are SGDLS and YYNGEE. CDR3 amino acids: CASSVDGGSLYYGYTF. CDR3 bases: TGTGCCAGCAGCGTGGACGGGGGTAGCCTTTACTATGGCTACACCTTC.

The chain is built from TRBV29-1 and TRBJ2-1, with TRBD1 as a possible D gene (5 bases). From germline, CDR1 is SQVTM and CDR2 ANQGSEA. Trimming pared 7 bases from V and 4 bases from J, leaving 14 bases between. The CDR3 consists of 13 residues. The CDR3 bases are TGCAGCGCGCCCTTTAGGGGTTACAATGAGCAGTTCTTC. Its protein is CSAPFRGYNEQFF.

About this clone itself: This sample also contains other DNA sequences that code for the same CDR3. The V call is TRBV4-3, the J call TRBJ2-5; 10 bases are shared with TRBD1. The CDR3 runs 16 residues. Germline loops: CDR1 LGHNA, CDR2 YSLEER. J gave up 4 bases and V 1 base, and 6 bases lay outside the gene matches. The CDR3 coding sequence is TGCGCCAGCAGCCAAGTTCCGACAGGGGGCGTAGAGACCCAGTACTTC. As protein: CASSQVPTGGVETQYF.

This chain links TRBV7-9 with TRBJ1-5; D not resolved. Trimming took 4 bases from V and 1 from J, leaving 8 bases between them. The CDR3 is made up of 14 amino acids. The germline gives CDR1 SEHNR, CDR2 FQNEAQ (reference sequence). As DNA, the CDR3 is TGTGCCAGCAGCTCTGACACCAGCAATCAGCCCCAGCATTTT. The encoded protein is CASSSDTSNQPQHF.

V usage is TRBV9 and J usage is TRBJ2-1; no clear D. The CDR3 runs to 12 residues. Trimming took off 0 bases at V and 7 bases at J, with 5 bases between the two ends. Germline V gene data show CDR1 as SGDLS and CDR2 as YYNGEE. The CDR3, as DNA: TGTGCCAGCAGCGTAGCGGTTAATGAGCAGTTCTTC. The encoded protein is CASSVAVNEQFF.

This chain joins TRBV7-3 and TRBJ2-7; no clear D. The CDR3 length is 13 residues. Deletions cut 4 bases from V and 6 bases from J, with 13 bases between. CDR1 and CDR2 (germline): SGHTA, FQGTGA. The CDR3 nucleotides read TGTGCCAGCAGCTCGCGCCAGGATGGCGAGCAGTACTTC. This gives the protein CASSSRQDGEQYF.

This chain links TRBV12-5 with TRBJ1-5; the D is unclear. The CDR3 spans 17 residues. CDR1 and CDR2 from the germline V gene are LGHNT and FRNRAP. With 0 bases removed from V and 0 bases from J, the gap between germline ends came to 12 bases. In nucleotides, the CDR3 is TGTGCTAGTGGTTTGGTTAATGTTGTAGATAGCAATCAGCCCCAGCATTTT. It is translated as CASGLVNVVDSNQPQHF.

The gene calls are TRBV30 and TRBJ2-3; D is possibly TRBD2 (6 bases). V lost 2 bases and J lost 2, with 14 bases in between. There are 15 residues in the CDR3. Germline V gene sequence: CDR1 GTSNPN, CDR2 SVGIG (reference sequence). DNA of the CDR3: TGTGCCTGGAGTTTAGGGAGCGGGTCCACAGATACGCAGTATTTT. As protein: CAWSLGSGSTDTQYF.

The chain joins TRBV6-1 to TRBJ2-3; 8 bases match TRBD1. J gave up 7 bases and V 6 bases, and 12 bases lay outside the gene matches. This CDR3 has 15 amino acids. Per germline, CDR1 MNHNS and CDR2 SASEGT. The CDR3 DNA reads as TGTGCCAGCAGACGGACAGGGCCAGAACCTCATACGCAGTATTTT. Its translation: CASRRTGPEPHTQYF.

The CDR3 protein is CASSIGYGDQPQHF. DNA for the CDR3: TGTGCCAGTAGTATAGGGTACGGGGATCAGCCCCAGCATTTT. The gene calls are TRBV19 and TRBJ1-5; no reliable D call. Deletions cut 1 base from V and 5 bases from J, with 9 bases between. Per germline, CDR1 LNHDA and CDR2 SQIVND (reference sequence). The CDR3 is 14 residues long.

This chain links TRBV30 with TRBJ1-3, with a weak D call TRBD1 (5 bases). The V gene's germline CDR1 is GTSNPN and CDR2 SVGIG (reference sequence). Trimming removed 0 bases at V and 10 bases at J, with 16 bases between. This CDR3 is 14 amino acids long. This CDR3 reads CAWSVSVIGGTIYF. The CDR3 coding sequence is TGTGCCTGGAGTGTTTCGGTCATCGGGGGGACCATATATTTT.

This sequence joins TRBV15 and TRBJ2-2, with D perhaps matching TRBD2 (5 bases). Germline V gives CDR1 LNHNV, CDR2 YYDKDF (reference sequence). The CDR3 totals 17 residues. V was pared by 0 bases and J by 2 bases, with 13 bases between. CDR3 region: CATSRDRLAINTGELFF. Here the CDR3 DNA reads TGTGCCACCAGCAGAGATCGGCTAGCTATTAACACCGGGGAGCTGTTTTTT. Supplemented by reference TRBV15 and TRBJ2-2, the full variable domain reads DAMVIQNPRYQVTQFGKPVTLSCSQTLNHNVMYWYQQKSSQAPKLLFHYYDKDFNNEADTPDNFQSRRPNTSFCFLDIRSPGLGDTAMYLCATSRDRLAINTGELFFGEGSRLTVL.

The CDR3 loop is CASSYSPDRYEQYF. The CDR3 nucleotides read TGTGCCAGCAGTTACTCGCCGGACAGGTACGAGCAGTACTTC. The rearrangement links TRBV6-6 to TRBJ2-5; 7 bases are a match to TRBD1. The J call may be incorrect, as the DNA end agrees better with TRBJ2-7. Germline V gene data show CDR1 as MNHNY and CDR2 as SVGAGI (reference sequence). The CDR3 runs to 14 residues.

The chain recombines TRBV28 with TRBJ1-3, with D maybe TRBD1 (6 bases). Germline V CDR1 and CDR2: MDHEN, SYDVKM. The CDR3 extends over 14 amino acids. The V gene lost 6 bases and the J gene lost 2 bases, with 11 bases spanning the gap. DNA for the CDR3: TGTGCCAGCAGCTACAGGGCCCCTGGAAACACCATATATTTT. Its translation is CASSYRAPGNTIYF.

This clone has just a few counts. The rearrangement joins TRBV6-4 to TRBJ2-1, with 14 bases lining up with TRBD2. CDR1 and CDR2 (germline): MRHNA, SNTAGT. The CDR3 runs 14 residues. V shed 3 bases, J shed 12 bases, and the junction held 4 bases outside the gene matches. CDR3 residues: CASSEGGLAGVQFF. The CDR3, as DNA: TGTGCCAGCAGTGAGGGGGGACTAGCGGGAGTGCAGTTCTTC.

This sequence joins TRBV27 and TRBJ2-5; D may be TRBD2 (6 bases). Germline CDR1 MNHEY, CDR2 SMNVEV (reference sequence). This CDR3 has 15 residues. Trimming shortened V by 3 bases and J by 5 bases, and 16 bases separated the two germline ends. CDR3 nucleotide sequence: TGTGCCAGCAGTTTCCAAGTCGGGAGTCGGGAGACCCAGTACTTC. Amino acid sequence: CASSFQVGSRETQYF.

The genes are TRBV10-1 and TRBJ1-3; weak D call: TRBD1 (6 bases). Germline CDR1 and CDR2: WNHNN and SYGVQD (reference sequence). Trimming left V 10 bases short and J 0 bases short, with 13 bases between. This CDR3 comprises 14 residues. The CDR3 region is CAITGHRSGNTIYF. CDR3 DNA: TGCGCCATTACGGGACACCGCTCTGGAAACACCATATATTTT.

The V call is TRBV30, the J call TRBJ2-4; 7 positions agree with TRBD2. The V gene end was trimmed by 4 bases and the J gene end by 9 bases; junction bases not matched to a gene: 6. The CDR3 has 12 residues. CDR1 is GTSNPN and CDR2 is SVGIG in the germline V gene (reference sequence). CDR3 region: CAWKSPGGIQYF. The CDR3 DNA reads TGTGCCTGGAAATCACCGGGGGGCATTCAGTACTTC.